This T cell receptor beta chain was captured by sequencing in a study of graft-versus-host responses after intestinal transplantation. Study at large: Recipients received multivisceral, liver-intestinal, or isolated intestinal transplants. Every recipient had anti-thymocyte globulin induction and two to four years of tacrolimus plus steroids. Study-level results: Some patients had graft-donor T cell macrochimerism, and their allografts showed high graft-versus-host to host-versus-graft clonal ratios.

Of note for this clone: Its antigen is unidentified.

Time point specified: postoperative day 105 after intestinal transplantation (dayNNNN = postoperative day). The germline V gene encodes CDR1 SEHNR and CDR2 FQNEAQ (reference sequence). After removal of 2 bases from V and 0 bases from J, the junction contained 3 bases not matched to a gene. The CDR3 consists of 15 residues. The table came from immunoSEQ multiplex PCR; TCRdb's copy has only in-frame clones and leaves some out. The table lists 12,000 or so clones, approximately 90% of them singletons. Sequenced material: PBMCs, taken 105 days after intestinal transplantation. The V call is TRBV7-9, the J call TRBJ2-7; 8 nucleotides agree with TRBD2. The receptor comes from a human patient who received an intestinal transplant, so some T cells may come from the graft donor. CDR3 sequence reads: CASSLRAGDSYEQYF. CDR3 DNA sequence: TGTGCCAGCAGCTTAAGAGCGGGGGACTCCTACGAGCAGTACTTC.